These 20 T cell receptor beta chains originate from one sample sequenced in a study of blood T cell repertoires in COVID-19. Only in-frame clones appear in the TCRdb table, and some are missing; sequencing was by immunoSEQ multiplex PCR. There are some 220,000 clones in the sample; 65% to 85% occur only once, and around 3% lies in the top ten. The sample taken for sequencing was peripheral blood. Every receptor here comes from a woman under 40 who had recovered from COVID-19.

This clone was seen a few times. The chain has TRBV3-1 (or the pseudogene TRBV3-2) and TRBJ2-7; 9 bases map to TRBD2. The CDR3 has 15 residues. CDR1 LGHDT and CDR2 YNNKEL come from the germline V gene (reference sequence). J gave up 2 bases and V 4 bases, and 6 bases lay outside the gene matches. CDR3 in amino acids: CASSPEAGGPYEQYF. The CDR3 coding sequence is TGTGCCAGCAGCCCGGAGGCGGGAGGGCCCTACGAGCAGTACTTC.

About this clone: Compared with germline, one end of the junction differs, possibly owing to a read error. This sequence joins TRBV15 and TRBJ2-7; 9 bases map to TRBD2. CDR3 length: 14 amino acids. CDR1 LNHNV and CDR2 YYDKDF come from the germline V gene (reference sequence). This CDR3 reads CATSSPLTSGGKHF. The CDR3 nucleotides are TGTGCCACCAGCAGTCCTCTGACTAGCGGCGGCAAACACTTC.

The CDR3 DNA follows: TGTGCCAGCAAGGCGGGACTGCACACAGATACGCAGTATTTT. Translated, it gives CASKAGLHTDTQYF. V usage is TRBV2 and J usage is TRBJ2-3; TRBD2 is a possible D gene (6 bases). Trimming left V 7 bases short and J 2 bases short, with 13 bases between. The germline V gene encodes CDR1 SNHLY and CDR2 FYNNEI. The CDR3 totals 14 residues.

This chain uses TRBV5-3 with TRBJ2-1; TRBD2 matches 10 bases. TRBV5-3 qualifies as an ORF whose function is uncertain. This CDR3 has 17 amino acids. V shed 4 bases, J shed 6 bases, and the junction held 13 bases outside the gene matches. CDR3 loop: CARSRSGRAMPSNEQFF. CDR3 nucleotides: TGTGCCAGAAGCCGGAGCGGGAGGGCCATGCCGTCCAATGAGCAGTTCTTC.

A note on this clone: This sample also contains other DNA sequences that code for the same CDR3. V is TRBV28 and J is TRBJ2-7, with D perhaps matching TRBD2 (6 bases). CDR1 MDHEN and CDR2 SYDVKM come from the germline V gene. This CDR3 spans 14 amino acids. Trimming removed 5 bases at V and 0 bases at J, with 11 bases between. For the CDR3, the DNA is TGTGCCAGCAGTCTCGGGGGAGGCTCCTACGAGCAGTACTTC. Translation gives CASSLGGGSYEQYF.

The CDR3 DNA is TGTGCCAGCAGTGAGCGGGACGCCCAGTACTTC. It yields the protein CASSERDAQYF. The J gene is TRBJ2-5, the V gene TRBV6-1; possibly TRBD2 for D (6 bases). Trimming removed 3 bases from V and 9 bases from J, with 8 bases in between. The germline CDR1 and CDR2 sequences are MNHNS and SASEGT. This CDR3 has 11 amino acids.

This clone has just one count. The CDR3 DNA reads as TGTGCCAGCAGTTCCCCGGGGAGGGCTGAATTCTACAATGAGCAGTTCTTC. Translating it yields CASSSPGRAEFYNEQFF. The chain has TRBV27 and TRBJ2-1; 7 bases match TRBD2. The V and J ends lost 4 bases and 3 bases, in that order; junction bases with no gene match: 12. Germline V lookup: CDR1 MNHEY, CDR2 SMNVEV (reference sequence). The length of the CDR3 is 17 residues.

The rearrangement links TRBV9 to TRBJ2-5, with D perhaps matching TRBD1 (7 bases). The CDR3 totals 18 residues. Germline CDR1 and CDR2: SGDLS and YYNGEE. V lost 3 bases and J 0 bases, leaving 21 bases between the germline ends. CDR3 sequence reads: CASSAYGLSGGNQETQYF. The CDR3 DNA reads TGTGCCAGCAGCGCATATGGTCTCTCAGGGGGGAACCAAGAGACCCAGTACTTC.

This chain uses TRBV7-3 with TRBJ1-5; no clear D gene. Germline-derived CDR1 and CDR2 are SGHTA and FQGTGA. With 1 base removed from V and 2 bases from J, the gap between germline ends came to 15 bases. CDR3 length: 17 amino acids. As DNA, the CDR3 is TGTGCCAGCAGCTTAATTAGGCAAGCAACAGGCAATCAGCCCCAGCATTTT. Its translation is CASSLIRQATGNQPQHF. The full variable domain, rest sourced from reference TRBV7-3 and TRBJ1-5, is GAGVSQTPSNKVTEKGKYVELRCDPISGHTALYWYRQSLGQGPEFLIYFQGTGAADDSGLPNDRFFAVRPEGSVSTLKIQRTERGDSAVYLCASSLIRQATGNQPQHFGDGTRLSIL.

V gene TRBV5-1 combines with J gene TRBJ2-7; D may be TRBD2 (5 bases). The V gene's germline CDR1 is SGHRS and CDR2 YFSETQ. V gave up 4 bases and J gave up 0 bases, with 14 bases separating them. This CDR3 has 15 amino acids. The CDR3 region is CASSDYSGISYEQYF. In DNA form, the CDR3 reads TGCGCCAGCAGCGATTACAGCGGTATCTCCTACGAGCAGTACTTC.

This clone was observed a handful of times. The chain has TRBV18 and TRBJ1-1; D is ambiguous. V shed 0 bases and J shed 2 bases, with 22 bases lying between them. Looked up from germline, CDR1 is KGHSH and CDR2 is LQKENI. This CDR3 is 19 amino acids long. The CDR3 DNA sequence: TGTGCCAGCTCACCACCGGTTGAGGGAAAGGGCACAGTTAACACTGAAGCTTTCTTT. Protein product: CASSPPVEGKGTVNTEAFF. The full variable domain, rest sourced from reference TRBV18 and TRBJ1-1, is NAGVMQNPRHLVRRRGQEARLRCSPMKGHSHVYWYRQLPEEGLKFMVYLQKENIIDESGMPKERFSAEFPKEGPSILRIQQVVRGDSAAYFCASSPPVEGKGTVNTEAFFGQGTRLTVV.

This clone was detected once. V is TRBV28 and J is TRBJ1-5; D is perhaps TRBD1 (5 bases). The CDR3 runs 13 residues. Looked up from germline, CDR1 is MDHEN and CDR2 is SYDVKM. The V gene lost 3 bases and the J gene lost 4 bases, with 7 bases spanning the gap. The CDR3: CASSFQGNQPQHF. In DNA form, the CDR3 reads TGTGCCAGCAGTTTTCAGGGTAATCAGCCCCAGCATTTT.

The count of this clone is one. The chain employs TRBV6-5 and TRBJ1-1, with D hard to call. This CDR3 is built from 13 residues. CDR1 and CDR2 (germline): MNHEY, SVGAGI. V gave up 7 bases and J gave up 4 bases, with 13 bases separating them. CDR3 sequence reads: CASTSGSGTEAFF. The CDR3 nucleotides read TGTGCCAGCACATCGGGCAGCGGCACTGAAGCTTTCTTT.

The J gene is TRBJ2-7, the V gene TRBV6-5; 11 nucleotides agree with TRBD1. Trimming cost V 7 bases and J 3 bases; bases outside gene matches: 5. The CDR3 sequence is 14 residues long. The germline V gene has CDR1 MNHEY and CDR2 SVGAGI. CDR3 DNA: TGTGCCAGCATGCTCGGGACAGGGGGCTACGAGCAGTACTTC. Protein sequence: CASMLGTGGYEQYF.

V is TRBV28 and J is TRBJ2-5, with TRBD2 matching over 9 bases. V shed 3 bases, J shed 1 base, and the junction held 9 bases outside the gene matches. The CDR3 runs to 17 residues. CDR1 is MDHEN, CDR2 SYDVKM, per germline. In DNA, the CDR3 is TGTGCCAGCAGTTTTTGGTCGAGTAGCGGGAGCCAAGAGACCCAGTACTTC. Translation: CASSFWSSSGSQETQYF.

This chain uses TRBV7-3 with TRBJ1-5, with D uncertain. This CDR3 comprises 14 residues. The germline V gene encodes CDR1 SGHTA and CDR2 FQGTGA. Trimming removed 4 bases at V and 2 bases at J, with 9 bases between. The CDR3 DNA sequence: TGTGCCAGCAGCTCCCACATGGGCAATCAGCCCCAGCATTTT. Protein product: CASSSHMGNQPQHF.

This clone was seen only a few times. The CDR3: CASSEGSGRDTGELFF. The CDR3 DNA is TGTGCCAGCAGTGAAGGTAGCGGGAGGGACACCGGGGAGCTGTTTTTT. The V and J genes are TRBV2 and TRBJ2-2; TRBD2 aligns across 11 bases. Germline V gene lookup returns CDR1 SNHLY and CDR2 FYNNEI. V trimming: 1 base; J trimming: 3 bases; junction bases outside the gene matches: 1. The CDR3 is 16 residues long. Full variable domain (outside the CDR3, taken from reference TRBV2 and TRBJ2-2): EPEVTQTPSHQVTQMGQEVILRCVPISNHLYFYWYRQILGQKVEFLVSFYNNEISEKSEIFDDQFSVERPDGSNFTLKIRSTKLEDSAMYFCASSEGSGRDTGELFFGEGSRLTVL.

This chain uses TRBV15 with TRBJ1-3, with D hard to call. This CDR3 contains 16 residues. Germline CDR1 LNHNV, CDR2 YYDKDF (reference sequence). Trimming pared 5 bases from V and 0 bases from J, leaving 14 bases between. Here the CDR3 reads CATSSWAVPSGNTIYF. The CDR3 nucleotides are TGTGCCACCAGCTCTTGGGCAGTCCCCTCTGGAAACACCATATATTTT.

J is TRBJ2-3 and V is TRBV24-1, with 8 bases identical to TRBD1. This CDR3 comprises 18 residues. The V gene's germline CDR1 is KGHDR and CDR2 SFDVKD. J gave up 1 base and V 2 bases, and 10 bases lay outside the gene matches. The CDR3 loop reads CATSDSGQAAPGTDTQYF. The CDR3 region has the DNA TGTGCCACCAGTGATTCGGGACAGGCGGCCCCGGGCACAGATACGCAGTATTTT.

The chain combines TRBV6-4 with TRBJ2-1, with 8 bases that match TRBD2. V shed 5 bases, J shed 6 bases, and the junction held 9 bases outside the gene matches. The CDR3 is 15 residues long. Germline V lookup: CDR1 MRHNA, CDR2 SNTAGT. Written as DNA, the CDR3 is TGTGCCAGCAGTCCCGGGACTAGTCCCACCAATGAGCAGTTCTTC. Translating gives CASSPGTSPTNEQFF.